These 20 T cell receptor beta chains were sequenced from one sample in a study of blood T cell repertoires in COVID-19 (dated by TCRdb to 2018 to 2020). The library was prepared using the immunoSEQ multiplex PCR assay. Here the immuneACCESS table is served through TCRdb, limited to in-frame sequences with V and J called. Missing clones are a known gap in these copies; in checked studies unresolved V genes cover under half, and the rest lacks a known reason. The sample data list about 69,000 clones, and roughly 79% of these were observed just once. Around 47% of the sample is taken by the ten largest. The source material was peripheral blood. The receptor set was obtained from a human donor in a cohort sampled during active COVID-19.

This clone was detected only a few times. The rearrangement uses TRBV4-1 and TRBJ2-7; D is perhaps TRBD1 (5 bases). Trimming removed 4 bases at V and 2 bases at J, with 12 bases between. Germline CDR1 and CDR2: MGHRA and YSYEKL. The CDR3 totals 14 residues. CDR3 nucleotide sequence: TGCGCCAGCAGCCCCGCCGACAGAGCCTACGAGCAGTACTTC. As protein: CASSPADRAYEQYF.

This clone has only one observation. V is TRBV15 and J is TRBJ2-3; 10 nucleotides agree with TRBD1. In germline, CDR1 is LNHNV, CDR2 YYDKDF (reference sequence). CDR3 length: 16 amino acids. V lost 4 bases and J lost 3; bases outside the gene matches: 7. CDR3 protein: CATSIRDRGPTDTQYF. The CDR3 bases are TGTGCCACCAGCATTCGGGACAGGGGTCCGACAGATACGCAGTATTTT.

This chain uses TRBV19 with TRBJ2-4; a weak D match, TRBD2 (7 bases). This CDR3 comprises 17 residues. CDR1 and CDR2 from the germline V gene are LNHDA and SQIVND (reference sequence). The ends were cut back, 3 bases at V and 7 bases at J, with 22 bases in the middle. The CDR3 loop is CASSIHSGGGPRNIQYF. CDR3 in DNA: TGTGCCAGTAGTATCCACAGTGGCGGGGGCCCCCGCAACATTCAGTACTTC.

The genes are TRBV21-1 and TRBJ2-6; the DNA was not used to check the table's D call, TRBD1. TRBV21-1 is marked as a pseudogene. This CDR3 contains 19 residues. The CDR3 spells CASSKVDRRLSSGANVLTF. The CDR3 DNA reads TGTGCCAGCAGCAAAGTCGACCGCAGGCTTAGCTCTGGGGCCAACGTCCTGACTTTC.

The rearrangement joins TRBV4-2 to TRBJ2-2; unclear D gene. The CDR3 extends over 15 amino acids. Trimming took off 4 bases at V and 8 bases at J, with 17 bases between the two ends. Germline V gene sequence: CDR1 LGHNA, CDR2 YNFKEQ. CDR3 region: CASSPRQAQTGELFF. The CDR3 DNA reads TGTGCCAGCAGCCCCCGGCAGGCCCAAACAGGGGAGCTGTTTTTT.

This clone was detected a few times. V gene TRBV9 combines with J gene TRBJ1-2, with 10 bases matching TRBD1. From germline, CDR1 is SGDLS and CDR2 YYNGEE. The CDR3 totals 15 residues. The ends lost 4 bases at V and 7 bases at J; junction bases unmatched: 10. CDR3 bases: TGTGCCAGCAGCCTCGGGCGGGACAGGGGTTTTGGCTACACCTTC. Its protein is CASSLGRDRGFGYTF. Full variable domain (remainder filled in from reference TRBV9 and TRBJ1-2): DSGVTQTPKHLITATGQRVTLRCSPRSGDLSVYWYQQSLDQGLQFLIQYYNGEERAKGNILERFSAQQFPDLHSELNLSSLELGDSALYFCASSLGRDRGFGYTFGSGTRLTVV.

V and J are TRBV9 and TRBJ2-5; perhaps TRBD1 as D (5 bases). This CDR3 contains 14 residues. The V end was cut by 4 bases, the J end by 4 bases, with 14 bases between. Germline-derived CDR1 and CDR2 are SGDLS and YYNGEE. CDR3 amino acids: CASSPLGAGETQYF. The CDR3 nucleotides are TGTGCCAGCAGCCCCCTAGGGGCAGGAGAGACCCAGTACTTC. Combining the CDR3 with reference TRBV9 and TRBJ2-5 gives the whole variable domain DSGVTQTPKHLITATGQRVTLRCSPRSGDLSVYWYQQSLDQGLQFLIQYYNGEERAKGNILERFSAQQFPDLHSELNLSSLELGDSALYFCASSPLGAGETQYFGPGTRLLVL.

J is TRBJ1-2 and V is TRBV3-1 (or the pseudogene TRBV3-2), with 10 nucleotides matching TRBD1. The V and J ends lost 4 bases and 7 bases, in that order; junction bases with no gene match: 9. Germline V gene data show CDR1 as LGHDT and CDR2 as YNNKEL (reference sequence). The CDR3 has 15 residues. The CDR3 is CASSRRTGGMGGYTF. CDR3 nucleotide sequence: TGTGCCAGCAGCCGCCGGACAGGGGGTATGGGTGGCTACACCTTC.

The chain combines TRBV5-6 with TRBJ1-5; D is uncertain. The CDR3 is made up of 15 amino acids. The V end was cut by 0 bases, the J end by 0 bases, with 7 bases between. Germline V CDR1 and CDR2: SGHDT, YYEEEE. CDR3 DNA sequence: TGTGCCAGCAGCTTGGGGCCTAGTAGCAATCAGCCCCAGCATTTT. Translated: CASSLGPSSNQPQHF.

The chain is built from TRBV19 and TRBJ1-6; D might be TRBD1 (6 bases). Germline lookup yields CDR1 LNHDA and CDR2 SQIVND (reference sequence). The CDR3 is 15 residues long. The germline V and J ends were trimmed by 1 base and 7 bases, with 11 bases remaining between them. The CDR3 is CASSIGLGANSPLHF. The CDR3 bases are TGTGCCAGTAGTATAGGTCTGGGGGCCAATTCACCCCTCCACTTT.

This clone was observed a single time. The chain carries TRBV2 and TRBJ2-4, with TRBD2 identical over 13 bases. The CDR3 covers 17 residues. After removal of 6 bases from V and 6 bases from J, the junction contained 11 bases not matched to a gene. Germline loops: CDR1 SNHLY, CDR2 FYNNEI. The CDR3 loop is CASRVLAGGPGGNIQYF. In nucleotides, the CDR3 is TGTGCCAGCAGGGTACTAGCGGGAGGGCCGGGTGGAAACATTCAGTACTTC.

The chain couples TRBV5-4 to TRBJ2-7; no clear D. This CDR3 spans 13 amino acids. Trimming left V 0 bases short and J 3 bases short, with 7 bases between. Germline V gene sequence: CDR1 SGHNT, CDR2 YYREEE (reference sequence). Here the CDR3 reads CASSLGRFYEQYF. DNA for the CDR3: TGTGCCAGCAGCTTGGGTCGGTTCTACGAGCAGTACTTC.

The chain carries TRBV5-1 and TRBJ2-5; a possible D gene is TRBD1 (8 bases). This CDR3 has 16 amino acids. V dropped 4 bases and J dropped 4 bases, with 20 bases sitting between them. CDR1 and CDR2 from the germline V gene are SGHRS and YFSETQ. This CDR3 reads CASSTDRTGRGETQYF. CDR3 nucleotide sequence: TGCGCCAGCAGCACCGATAGGACAGGGAGGGGAGAGACCCAGTACTTC.

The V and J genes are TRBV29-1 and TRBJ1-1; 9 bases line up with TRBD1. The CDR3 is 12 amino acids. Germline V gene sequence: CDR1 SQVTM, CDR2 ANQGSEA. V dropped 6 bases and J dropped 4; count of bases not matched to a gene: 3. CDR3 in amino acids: CSVTGGSTEAFF. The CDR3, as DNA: TGCAGCGTAACAGGGGGCTCCACTGAAGCTTTCTTT.

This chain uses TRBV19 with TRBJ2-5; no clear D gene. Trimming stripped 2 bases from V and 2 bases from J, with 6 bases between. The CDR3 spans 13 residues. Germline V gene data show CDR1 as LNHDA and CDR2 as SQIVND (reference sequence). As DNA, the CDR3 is TGTGCCAGTAGTATATCAGAACAAGAGACCCAGTACTTC. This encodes CASSISEQETQYF.

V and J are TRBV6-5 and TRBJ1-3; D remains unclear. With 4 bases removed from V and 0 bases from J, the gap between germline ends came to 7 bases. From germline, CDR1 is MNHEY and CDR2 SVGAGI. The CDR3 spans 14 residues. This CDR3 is CASSSGLSGNTIYF. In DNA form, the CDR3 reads TGTGCCAGCAGTTCCGGACTCTCTGGAAACACCATATATTTT.

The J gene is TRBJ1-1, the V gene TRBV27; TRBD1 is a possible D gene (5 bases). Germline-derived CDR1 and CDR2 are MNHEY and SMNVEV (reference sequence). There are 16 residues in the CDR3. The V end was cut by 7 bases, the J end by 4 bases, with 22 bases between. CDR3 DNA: TGTGCCAGCACCCTGGGGGGTGGGGGTTTGGGCACTGAAGCTTTCTTT. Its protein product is CASTLGGGGLGTEAFF.

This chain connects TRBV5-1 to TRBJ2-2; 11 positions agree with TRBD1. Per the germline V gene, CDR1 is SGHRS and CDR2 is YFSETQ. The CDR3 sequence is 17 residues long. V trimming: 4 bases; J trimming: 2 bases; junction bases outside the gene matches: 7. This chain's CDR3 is CASSPRTGGTNTGELFF. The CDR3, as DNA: TGCGCCAGCAGCCCCCGGACAGGGGGCACTAACACCGGGGAGCTGTTTTTT.

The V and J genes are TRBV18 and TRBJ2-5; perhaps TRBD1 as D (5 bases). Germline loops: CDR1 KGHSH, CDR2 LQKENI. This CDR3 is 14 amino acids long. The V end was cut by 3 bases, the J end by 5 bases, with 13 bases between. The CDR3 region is CASSPGRAWETQYF. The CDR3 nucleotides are TGTGCCAGCTCACCCGGCAGGGCGTGGGAGACCCAGTACTTC.

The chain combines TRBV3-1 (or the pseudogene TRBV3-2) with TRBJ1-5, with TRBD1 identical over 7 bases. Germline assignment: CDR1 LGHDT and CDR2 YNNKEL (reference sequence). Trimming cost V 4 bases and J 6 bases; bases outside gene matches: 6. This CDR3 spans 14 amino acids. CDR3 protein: CASSPTGAAQPQHF. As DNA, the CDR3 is TGTGCCAGCAGCCCCACAGGGGCCGCTCAGCCCCAGCATTTT.